Presented here are 22 T cell receptor beta chains from one specimen sequenced in a study of tumor-infiltrating lymphocytes in primary liver carcinoma (dated by TCRdb to about 2017). This sample was sequenced with an Illumina HiSeq 2500. Starting from around 500 ng total RNA, TCRbeta-specific cDNA was produced by reverse transcription with a constant-region primer and ProtoScript II reverse transcriptase. Construction of the TCRbeta libraries relied on three nested rounds of multiplex PCR, following a slightly modified ARM-PCR procedure. The first two PCR rounds used multiplex TRBV1-TRBV30 forward primers with a Cbeta reverse primer, each for about 10 cycles. TCRdb reprocessed the public reads (quality trimming at Q25 with fastp, clone calling with MiXCR) and kept in-frame beta chains. Identical CDR3 protein sequences are pooled into one entry, listed with their most common genes and DNA. For this sample the table gives about 320,000 distinct CDR3 sequences, of which more than 55% were detected only once. Roughly 9% of the sample lies in the top ten.

RNA from unsorted whole blood was extracted with TRIzol reagent, and germline DNA was obtained with the DNeasy Blood & Tissue kit. Sequencing was performed on peripheral blood. All receptors come from a man between 40 and 49 years old with primary liver carcinoma and hepatitis B virus infection.

This clonotype has a count of ten or more. The rearrangement links TRBV6-5 to TRBJ2-7; D is unresolved. V was pared by 5 bases and J by 4 bases, with 12 bases between. The CDR3 covers 13 residues. Germline V gene data show CDR1 as MNHEY and CDR2 as SVGAGI. The CDR3 DNA reads TGTGCCAGCAGTCGTGGACGGTTTTACGAGCAGTACTTC. Translated: CASSRGRFYEQYF.

This clonotype was counted ten times or more. V and J are TRBV4-2 and TRBJ2-5; D may match TRBD1 or TRBD2 (5 bases each). This CDR3 comprises 15 residues. V lost 4 bases and J lost 3, with 15 bases in between. Per the germline V gene, CDR1 is LGHNA and CDR2 is YNFKEQ. CDR3 sequence: CASSRRGIGEETQYF. CDR3 bases: TGTGCCAGCAGCCGACGGGGAATAGGGGAAGAGACCCAGTACTTC.

The chain recombines TRBV29-1 with TRBJ2-1; maybe TRBD2 (7 bases). V dropped 3 bases and J dropped 9 bases, with 12 bases sitting between them. Germline CDR1 reads SQVTM; CDR2 reads ANQGSEA. The CDR3 consists of 12 residues. The CDR3 loop reads CSVDGGGSEQFF. In DNA, the CDR3 is TGCAGCGTTGATGGGGGGGGCTCTGAGCAGTTCTTC.

In regard to this clonotype: Just one base apart from a much larger clone, this may be a read error. Given the absence of the conserved phenylalanine or tryptophan at the CDR3 end, a read error is likely. The chain is built from TRBV6-6 and TRBJ2-1, with D unclear. This CDR3 contains 14 residues. V was cut by 0 bases and J by 4 bases, with 7 bases left in between. Germline-derived CDR1 and CDR2 are MNHNY and SVGAGI (reference sequence). CDR3 residues: CASSYSSLYNEQFL. The CDR3 nucleotides are TGTGCCAGCAGTTACTCGTCCCTATACAATGAGCAGTTCTTG.

To note about this clonotype: A read error may explain this, as a much larger clone is one base away. The gene calls are TRBV6-5 and TRBJ1-1; TRBD1 might be the D (5 bases). CDR1 and CDR2 (germline): MNHEY, SVGAGI. The CDR3 runs 15 residues. CDR3 nucleotides: TGTGCCATCAGTTACGGAGGTCCCCAGGGCACTGAAGCTTTCTTT. Translating it yields CAISYGGPQGTEAFF.

This rearrangement joins TRBV10-3 to TRBJ2-1; D possibly corresponds to TRBD2 (6 bases). CDR1 and CDR2 (germline): ENHRY, SYGVKD. The CDR3 sequence is 13 residues long. V was cut by 5 bases and J by 12 bases, with 17 bases left in between. In DNA form, the CDR3 reads TGTGCCATCAGTCCGGGAGCGGTGGATGGGCAGTTCTTC. Translating gives CAISPGAVDGQFF.

This clonotype was recorded once. This chain uses TRBV2 with TRBJ1-2; D perhaps matches TRBD1 (5 bases). Germline loops: CDR1 SNHLY, CDR2 FYNNEI. Trimming pared 6 bases from V and 8 bases from J, leaving 10 bases between. The CDR3 is 11 residues long. The CDR3 region is CASSLGVGYTF. The CDR3 DNA reads TGTGCCAGCAGCCTAGGGGTCGGCTACACCTTC.

A remark on this clonotype: A much more abundant neighbour one base away suggests this may be a read error. The V and J genes are TRBV29-1 and TRBJ2-2; D possibly corresponds to TRBD2 (6 bases). The CDR3 has 11 residues. Germline V gene data show CDR1 as SQVTM and CDR2 as ANQGSEA. The CDR3 loop reads CSVAETRELLF. The CDR3 nucleotides are TGCAGCGTTGCAGAGACCCGGGAGCTGCTTTTT.

This chain connects TRBV10-3 to TRBJ2-7, with D perhaps TRBD2 (5 bases). V lost 8 bases and J 6 bases, leaving 23 bases between the germline ends. The germline V gene encodes CDR1 ENHRY and CDR2 SYGVKD. CDR3 size: 15 residues. The CDR3 DNA reads TGTGCCATCGGGAGTCGGGCCCCCTCCCCCTCCGAGCAGTACTTC. It specifies CAIGSRAPSPSEQYF.

This clonotype was observed many times. The rearrangement uses TRBV10-2 and TRBJ2-3, with 7 nucleotides matching TRBD2. This CDR3 has 15 amino acids. V shed 6 bases and J 4 bases; nucleotides not matched to a gene: 10. Germline V gene lookup returns CDR1 WSHSY and CDR2 SAAADI. The chain's CDR3 is CASRPTSSRADTQYF. For the CDR3, the DNA is TGCGCCAGCAGGCCGACTAGCAGTAGGGCAGATACGCAGTATTTT.

The CDR3 region is CSARDPGSYEQYF. As DNA, the CDR3 is TGCAGTGCTAGAGATCCAGGGTCCTACGAGCAGTACTTC. The J gene is TRBJ2-7, the V gene TRBV20-1; maybe TRBD1 (5 bases). The V end lost 0 bases, the J end lost 1 base, and 7 bases lay between the germline ends. CDR1 is DFQATT and CDR2 is SNEGSKA in the germline V gene (reference sequence). The CDR3 runs 13 residues.

This clonotype was seen once. The rearrangement uses TRBV11-2 and TRBJ2-1; D is unclear. The germline V gene encodes CDR1 SGHAT and CDR2 FQNNGV. The CDR3 totals 16 residues. V was pared by 2 bases and J by 6 bases, with 17 bases between. CDR3 in DNA: TGTGCCAGCAGCTTATGGGAAGTCAGGAATTTCAATGAGCAGTTCTTC. It encodes CASSLWEVRNFNEQFF.

Many counts were recorded for this clonotype. V gene TRBV6-5 combines with J gene TRBJ2-1, with TRBD2 matching 9 bases. Trimming removed 4 bases from V and 7 bases from J; junction bases left unmatched: 5. Per the germline V gene, CDR1 is MNHEY and CDR2 is SVGAGI. CDR3 length: 14 residues. The CDR3 here is CASSSPSGINEQFF. CDR3 DNA: TGTGCCAGCAGTTCACCTAGCGGGATTAATGAGCAGTTCTTC.

This clonotype appeared a single time. The junction departs from the called germline gene at one end, perhaps through a read error. The chain uses TRBV11-2 and TRBJ2-7, with a possible D match to TRBD1 (5 bases). CDR1 is SGHAT, CDR2 FQNNGV, per germline. This CDR3 is 13 amino acids long. The CDR3 sequence is CVSSLDSPYEQYF. For the CDR3, the DNA is TGTGTCAGCAGCTTAGACAGCCCCTACGAACAGTACTTC.

This clonotype was counted between two and nine times. This chain joins TRBV14 and TRBJ2-1; D is unclear. In germline, CDR1 is SGHDN, CDR2 FVKESK. V was cut by 4 bases and J by 3 bases, with 13 bases left in between. This CDR3 region has 15 residues. This CDR3 reads CASSPRRHVYNEQFF. The CDR3, as DNA: TGTGCCAGCAGCCCGCGCCGACATGTCTACAATGAGCAGTTCTTC.

To note about this clonotype: Given a much more abundant clone one base away, this may be a read error. The V gene is TRBV6-2 or TRBV6-3, the J gene TRBJ2-1; a weak D match, TRBD1 (6 bases). Between the trimmed V and J ends, which lost 5 bases and 5 bases, there was a span of 16 bases. There are 15 residues in the CDR3. Germline CDR1 is MNHEY and CDR2 is SVGEGT. CDR3 protein: CASSLLVGANNEQFF. The CDR3 nucleotides read TGTGCCAGCAGTCTTCTAGTGGGGGCCAACAATGAGCAGTTCTTC.

In regard to this clonotype: Here the CDR3 omits its conserved ending phenylalanine or tryptophan, so a read error is the likely source. This chain connects TRBV4-3 to TRBJ2-1; TRBD1 matches 8 bases. The CDR3 is 14 amino acids. Trimming cost V 4 bases and J 4 bases; bases outside gene matches: 3. CDR1 is LGHNA, CDR2 YSLEER, per germline. This chain's CDR3 is CASSRDRSYNEQFI. CDR3 coding DNA: TGCGCCAGCAGCCGGGACAGGTCATACAATGAGCAGTTCATC.

As concerns this clonotype: A much larger clone sits a single nucleotide away, making a read error possible. This chain uses TRBV12-3 or TRBV12-4 with TRBJ2-1; TRBD1 matches 11 bases. The CDR3 extends over 15 amino acids. The DNA of the CDR3 is TGTGTCAGCAGCGACCGGACAGGGGGCGAGAATGAGCAGTTCTTC. Protein sequence: CVSSDRTGGENEQFF.

Regarding this clonotype: At one boundary the junction diverges from the germline segment, which might be a read error. The chain couples TRBV6-1 to TRBJ2-2; 10 nucleotides align to TRBD2. CDR3 size: 16 residues. Germline V gives CDR1 MNHNS, CDR2 SASEGT. In DNA, the CDR3 is TGTGCCAGCAGTGGATGGACTAGCGGTAACACCAGGGAGCTGTTTTTT. Translation: CASSGWTSGNTRELFF.

As regards this clonotype: One junction end disagrees with the germline gene, perhaps due to a read error. The gene calls are TRBV6-6 and TRBJ2-7; D is unresolved. The germline CDR1 and CDR2 sequences are MNHNY and SVGAGI (reference sequence). The CDR3 runs to 19 residues. Here the CDR3 DNA reads TGTGCCAGCAGTTATTCCGGGCTCCTGACGGTGTCGGGCCCCTACAAGCAGTACTTC. Protein sequence: CASSYSGLLTVSGPYKQYF.

Concerning this clonotype: A much larger clone differs by one base, so this may be a read error. This chain connects TRBV4-1 to TRBJ2-7; D perhaps matches TRBD2 (5 bases). Trimming pared 2 bases from V and 0 bases from J, leaving 17 bases between. The CDR3 totals 17 residues. Germline CDR1 reads MGHRA; CDR2 reads YSYEKL. This chain's CDR3 is CASSQTLGLTLSYEQYF. CDR3 nucleotides: TGCGCCAGCAGCCAAACCTTAGGACTTACGCTCTCCTACGAGCAGTACTTC.

Details on this clonotype: Possible read error: a much larger clone is one base away. The chain combines TRBV29-1 with TRBJ1-1; 11 bases agree with TRBD1. CDR1 is SQVTM and CDR2 is ANQGSEA in the germline V gene. The CDR3 covers 15 residues. As DNA, the CDR3 is TGCAGCGTTGGGGACAGGGGGAATTGGAGGAGTGAAGCTTCCTTT. Its protein product is CSVGDRGNWRSEASF.